The sequence of this T cell receptor beta chain was determined in a study of blood T cell repertoires in COVID-19. Study at large: T cells, B-cell-depleted T cells, or PBMCs provided the cDNA or gDNA that served as material.

The repertoire was sequenced with immunoSEQ multiplex PCR; TCRdb's copy has only in-frame clones and lacks some. The sample shows about 240,000 clones, approximately 85% of them seen only once. V was cut by 0 bases and J by 0 bases, with 9 bases left in between. Germline CDR1 is GTSNPN and CDR2 is SVGIG (reference sequence). The length of the CDR3 is 15 residues. Sequences were obtained from peripheral blood. The chain carries TRBV30 and TRBJ1-3, with a possible D match to TRBD1 (5 bases). This TCR came from a man aged 50-59 years with acute or convalescent COVID-19. The CDR3 loop reads CAWSVGTYSGNTIYF. In DNA, the CDR3 is TGTGCCTGGAGTGTAGGGACTTACTCTGGAAACACCATATATTTT.